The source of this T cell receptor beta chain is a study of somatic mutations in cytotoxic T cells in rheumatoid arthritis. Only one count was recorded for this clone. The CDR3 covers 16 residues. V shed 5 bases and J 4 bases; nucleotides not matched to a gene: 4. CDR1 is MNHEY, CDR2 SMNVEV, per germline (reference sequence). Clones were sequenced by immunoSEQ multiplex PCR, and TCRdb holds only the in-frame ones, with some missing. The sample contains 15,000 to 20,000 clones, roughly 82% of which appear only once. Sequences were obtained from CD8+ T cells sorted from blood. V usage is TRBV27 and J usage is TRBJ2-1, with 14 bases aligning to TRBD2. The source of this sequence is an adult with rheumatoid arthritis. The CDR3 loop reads CASSLGTSGSYNEQFF. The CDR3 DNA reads TGTGCCAGCAGTCTGGGGACTAGCGGGAGTTACAATGAGCAGTTCTTC.